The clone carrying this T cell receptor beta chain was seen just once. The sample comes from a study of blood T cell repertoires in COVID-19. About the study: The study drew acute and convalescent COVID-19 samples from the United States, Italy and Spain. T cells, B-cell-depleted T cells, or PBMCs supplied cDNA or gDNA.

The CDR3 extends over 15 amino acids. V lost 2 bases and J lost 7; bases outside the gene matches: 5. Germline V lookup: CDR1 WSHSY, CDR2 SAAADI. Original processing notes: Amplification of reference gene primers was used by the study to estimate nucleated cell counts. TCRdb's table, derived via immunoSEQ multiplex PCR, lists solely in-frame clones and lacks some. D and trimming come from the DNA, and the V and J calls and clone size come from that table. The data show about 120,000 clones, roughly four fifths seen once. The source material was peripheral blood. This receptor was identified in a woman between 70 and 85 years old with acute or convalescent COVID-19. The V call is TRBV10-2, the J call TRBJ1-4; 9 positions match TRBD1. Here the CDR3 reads CASSENRGLGEKLFF. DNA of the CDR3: TGCGCCAGCAGTGAGAACAGGGGGCTGGGTGAAAAACTGTTTTTT.